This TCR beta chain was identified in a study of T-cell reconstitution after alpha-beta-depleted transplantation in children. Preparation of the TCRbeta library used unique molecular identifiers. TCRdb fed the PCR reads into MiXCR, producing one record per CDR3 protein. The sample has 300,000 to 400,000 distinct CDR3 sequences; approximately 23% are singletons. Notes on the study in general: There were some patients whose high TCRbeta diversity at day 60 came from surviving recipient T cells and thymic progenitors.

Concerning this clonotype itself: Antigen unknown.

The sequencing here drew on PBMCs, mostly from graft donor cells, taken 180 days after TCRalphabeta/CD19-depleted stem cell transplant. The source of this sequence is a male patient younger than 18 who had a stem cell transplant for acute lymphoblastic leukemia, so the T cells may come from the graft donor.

CDR3 sequence (DNA): TGCGCCAGCAGCTTGGAAACTAGCGGGAGAGATAACAATGAGCAGTTCTTC. This gives the protein CASSLETSGRDNNEQFF. The chain carries TRBV5-1 and TRBJ2-1, with 11 bases identical to TRBD2. Germline CDR1 and CDR2: SGHRS and YFSETQ. The CDR3 has 17 amino acids. V was clipped by 0 bases and J by 5 bases; unmatched bases: 7.